A selection of T cell receptor beta chains follows, all from one sample in a study of T cell responses to AZD1222 COVID-19 vaccine. Data came from immunoSEQ multiplex PCR; TCRdb stores just in-frame clones and leaves some out. Among 150,000 or so clones, roughly 93% were seen once, and the ten largest hold 4.5% to 5.5%. The sample here was peripheral blood, taken on day 0 of AZD1222 vaccination. The origin of the receptors is an adult in good health. Each CDR3 is given with its conserved first and last residue. A D gene is named only where the DNA matches it firmly. Only some rows state a clone size, as once, few, many or a class for expanded clones.

>TRBV10-3|TRBJ1-6|.|.
TGTGCCATCATGCAGGGGTTGGGGTCACCCCTCCACTTT
CAIMQGLGSPLHF
>TRBV5-1|TRBJ1-1|.|.
TGCGCCAGCAGCTTGGTAGGGATGAACACTGAAGCTTTCTTT
CASSLVGMNTEAFF
>TRBV20-1|TRBJ2-1|.|once
TGCAGTGTGGCTTACAATGAGCAGTTCTTC
CSVAYNEQFF
>TRBV11-3|TRBJ2-1|.|.
TGTGCCAGCAGCTCCGGACAGTACAATGAGCAGTTCTTC
CASSSGQYNEQFF
>TRBV10-2|TRBJ2-5|TRBD2|.
TGCGCCAGCAGTGAGTCAGCGGGAGGTCAGACCCAGTACTTC
CASSESAGGQTQYF
>TRBV7-2|TRBJ2-7|TRBD2|.
TGTGCCAGCAGCCCGGGACTAGCCACCTACGAGCAGTACTTC
CASSPGLATYEQYF
>TRBV9|TRBJ2-2|TRBD2|.
TGTGCCAGCAGCCCTCCTGGAGGGATAGCGGGACCCCATGACACCGGGGAGCTGTTTTTT
CASSPPGGIAGPHDTGELFF
>TRBV13|TRBJ2-1|TRBD2|once
TGTGCCAGCAGCTTAGGCCGCCTAGCGGGAGGACATGAGCAGTTCTTC
CASSLGRLAGGHEQFF
>TRBV2|TRBJ1-2|TRBD1|.
TGTGCCAGCAGTGGCCGGACAGGGGAAATCTATGGCTACACCTTC
CASSGRTGEIYGYTF
>TRBV3-1/TRBV3-2|TRBJ1-2|.|.
TGTGCCAGCAGCGAAATGGGCCAGGGGCAAATGTGGGGTTTGTATGGCTACACCTTC
CASSEMGQGQMWGLYGYTF
>TRBV18|TRBJ1-2|TRBD1|.
TGTGCCAGCTCACCTCGGGACAGGGACTATGGCTACACCTTC
CASSPRDRDYGYTF
>TRBV10-3|TRBJ1-1|.|.
TGTGCCATCAGCCTTCAGGGTGGCCCCACTGAAGCTTTCTTT
CAISLQGGPTEAFF
>TRBV7-8|TRBJ2-1|TRBD2|.
TGTGCCAGCAGCTACCTTCGTGGGACTAGAATTATGGGGGCCAATGAGCAGTTCTTC
CASSYLRGTRIMGANEQFF
>TRBV6-5|TRBJ2-3|.|.
TGTGCCAGCAGTAACCGTTTCCTGGGCACAGATACGCAGTATTTT
CASSNRFLGTDTQYF
>TRBV30|TRBJ1-1|TRBD1|.
TGTGCCTGGAGAGGGACAGGGGCCTCCCACACTGAAGCTTTCTTT
CAWRGTGASHTEAFF
>TRBV3-1/TRBV3-2|TRBJ1-1|TRBD1|few
TGTGCCAGCAGCCAAGGGGTAGACAGGGGCACTGAAGCTTTCTTT
CASSQGVDRGTEAFF
>TRBV6-4|TRBJ1-2|TRBD1|.
TGTGCCAGCAAATTCGGGACAGCGAACTATGGCTACACCTTC
CASKFGTANYGYTF
>TRBV4-1|TRBJ2-6|.|.
TGCGCCAGCAGCCACCCCCCTGGGGCCAACGTCCTGACTTTC
CASSHPPGANVLTF
>TRBV6-5|TRBJ2-7|.|.
TGTGCCAGCAGTCCCAGGACGGACTCCTACGAGCAGTACTTC
CASSPRTDSYEQYF
>TRBV6-6|TRBJ1-5|TRBD1|.
TGTGCCAGCAGTTACTCGTGGACAGGGCCAAGCCAGCCCCAGCATTTT
CASSYSWTGPSQPQHF
>TRBV28|TRBJ2-5|TRBD2|.
TGTGCCAGCAGTTTGTCGCGGGAGGGCCTGGGTGAGACCCAGTACTTC
CASSLSREGLGETQYF
>TRBV18|TRBJ1-4|.|.
TGTGCCAGCTCACCATGGCCGGATGAAAAACTGTTTTTT
CASSPWPDEKLFF
>TRBV6-5|TRBJ1-2|TRBD1|.
TGTGCCAGCAGTTCTCCCGGGACAGGAAACTATGGCTACACCTTC
CASSSPGTGNYGYTF
>TRBV4-1|TRBJ2-1|TRBD1|.
TGCGCCAGCAGCCAATCCCCCCTCGGGACAGGGATATTGAATGAGCAGTTCTTC
CASSQSPLGTGILNEQFF
>TRBV14|TRBJ2-3|TRBD2|.
TGTGCCAGCAGCCAGAAGAGACTAGCGGGACTTACCACAGATACGCAGTATTTT
CASSQKRLAGLTTDTQYF
>TRBV6-1|TRBJ2-7|.|.
TGTGCCAGCAGTGAATTGAGGGGGGGCTACGAGCAGTACTTC
CASSELRGGYEQYF
>TRBV5-1|TRBJ2-7|TRBD2|.
TGCGCCAGCAGCGGACTAGCGGGAGGAAGGGGCGAGCAGTACTTC
CASSGLAGGRGEQYF
>TRBV9|TRBJ2-2|.|.
TGTGCCAGCAGCGTAGTTGGGGGGAACACCGGGGAGCTGTTTTTT
CASSVVGGNTGELFF
>TRBV30|TRBJ1-1|.|once
TGTGCCTGGAGTGGGGCAGGGGAAGGGCACACTGAAGCTTTCTTT
CAWSGAGEGHTEAFF
>TRBV7-3|TRBJ1-1|.|once
TGTGCCAGCAGCTTATACGGACTCGAGAACACTGAAGCTTTCTTT
CASSLYGLENTEAFF
>TRBV10-3|TRBJ2-7|TRBD2|.
TGTGCCATCAGTGAGTGGGGGACTAGTGCCGAGCAGTACTTC
CAISEWGTSAEQYF
>TRBV27|TRBJ1-5|TRBD1|.
TGTGCCAGCAGTTTACGGTGGACAGGGGAAAGGAAGCCCCAGCATTTT
CASSLRWTGERKPQHF
>TRBV7-2|TRBJ2-7|TRBD2|.
TGTGCCAGCAGCTGGGCTAGCGGGGGCAACATATACTACGAGCAGTACTTC
CASSWASGGNIYYEQYF
>TRBV6-4|TRBJ2-1|TRBD2|.
TGTGCCAGCAGTGACGGTGGCGGGAGCTATGAGCAGTTCTTC
CASSDGGGSYEQFF
>TRBV6-5|TRBJ1-2|.|.
TGTGCCAGCACGCAGGGCAACTGGGGCTACACCTTC
CASTQGNWGYTF
>TRBV29-1|TRBJ2-3|.|.
TGCAGCGTTGGATGGGCTAATACGCAGTATTTT
CSVGWANTQYF
>TRBV10-2|TRBJ2-7|.|.
TGCGCCAGCAGTGAGTCCCGGACACCAGGTTATGAGCAGTACTTC
CASSESRTPGYEQYF
>TRBV9|TRBJ2-5|TRBD1|.
TGTGCCAGCAGCCCGACAGGGGTAGAGACCCAGTACTTC
CASSPTGVETQYF
>TRBV13|TRBJ2-1|.|.
TGTGCCAGCAGCTTACAGGTCAATGAGCAGTTCTTC
CASSLQVNEQFF
>TRBV5-6|TRBJ2-7|TRBD1|.
TGTGCCAGCAGCTTGGGACAGGGAATCTACGAGCAGTACTTC
CASSLGQGIYEQYF
>TRBV10-1|TRBJ2-7|.|.
TGCGCCAGCAGTGAATCAGGGAGCTCCTACGAGCAGTACTTC
CASSESGSSYEQYF
>TRBV25-1|TRBJ2-3|TRBD1|few
TGTGCCAGCAGTGAAGGGGGGGGACAGGGGCCAGATACGCAGTATTTT
CASSEGGGQGPDTQYF
>TRBV18|TRBJ2-2|TRBD1|.
TGTGCCAGCTCACCACGGGGTGACAGGGGCACCGGGGAGCTGTTTTTT
CASSPRGDRGTGELFF
>TRBV5-5|TRBJ1-6|.|.
TGTGCCAGCAGCTCCACCGGGACGGAGTATTCACCCCTCCACTTT
CASSSTGTEYSPLHF
>TRBV11-2|TRBJ1-2|.|.
TGTGCCAGCAGCTTAATAGGGAGCTATGGCTACACCTTC
CASSLIGSYGYTF
>TRBV6-2/TRBV6-3|TRBJ1-2|TRBD1|.
TGTGCCAGCAGTTACTCGCGGACAGGGGGCACCTATGGCTACACCTTC
CASSYSRTGGTYGYTF
>TRBV7-9|TRBJ2-5|.|once
TGTGCCAGCAGCTTATATGCAGGCGAAGAGACCCAGTACTTC
CASSLYAGEETQYF
>TRBV3-1/TRBV3-2|TRBJ2-7|TRBD2|once
TGTGCCAGCAGCCACGTAGCGGGAGGGACCTACGAGCAGTACTTC
CASSHVAGGTYEQYF
>TRBV10-1|TRBJ1-1|.|.
TGCGCCAGCAGACCAGACCCAGGACTGAACACTGAAGCTTTCTTT
CASRPDPGLNTEAFF
>TRBV30|TRBJ1-3|.|.
TGTGCCTTTCACCCGGGGCTTCAGCCTGGAAACACCATATATTTT
CAFHPGLQPGNTIYF
>TRBV5-4|TRBJ2-3|.|.
TGTGCCAGCAGCTTGGGGAGGGCTACGCAGTATTTT
CASSLGRATQYF
>TRBV2|TRBJ2-1|TRBD2|.
TGTGCCAGCAGCCAGACTAGCGGCTCCTACAATGAGCAGTTCTTC
CASSQTSGSYNEQFF